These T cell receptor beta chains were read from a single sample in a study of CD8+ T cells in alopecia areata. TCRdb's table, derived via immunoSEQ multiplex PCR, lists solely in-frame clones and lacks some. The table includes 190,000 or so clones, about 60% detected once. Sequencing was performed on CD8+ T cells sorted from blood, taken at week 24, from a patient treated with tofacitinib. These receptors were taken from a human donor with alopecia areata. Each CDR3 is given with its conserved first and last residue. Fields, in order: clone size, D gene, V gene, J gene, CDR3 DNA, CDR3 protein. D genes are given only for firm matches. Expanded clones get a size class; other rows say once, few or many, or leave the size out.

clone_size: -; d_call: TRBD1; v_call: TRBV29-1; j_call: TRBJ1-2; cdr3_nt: TGCAGCGTTGTAGGGACAGAGCGGGGCTACACCTTC; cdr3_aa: CSVVGTERGYTF
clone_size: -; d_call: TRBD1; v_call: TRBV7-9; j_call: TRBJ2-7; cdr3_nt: TGTGCCAGCACCCCTCCCACCGGACAGGGCGGGAAAAACTACGAGCAGTACTTC; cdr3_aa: CASTPPTGQGGKNYEQYF
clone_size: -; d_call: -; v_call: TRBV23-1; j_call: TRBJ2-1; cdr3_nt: TGCGCCAGCAGTCAACCTAACCGGGACACGTACTTCCACTACAATGAGCAGTTCTTC; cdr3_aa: CASSQPNRDTYFHYNEQFF
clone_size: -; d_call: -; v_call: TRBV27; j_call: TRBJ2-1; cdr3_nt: TGTGCCAGCAGTTTCGCGGGGACTGGTTACAATGAGCAGTTCTTC; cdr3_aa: CASSFAGTGYNEQFF
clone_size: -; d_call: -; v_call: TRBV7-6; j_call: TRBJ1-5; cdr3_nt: TGTGCCAGCAGCTTAGATGCGGGCGGCAATCAGCCCCAGCATTTT; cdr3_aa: CASSLDAGGNQPQHF
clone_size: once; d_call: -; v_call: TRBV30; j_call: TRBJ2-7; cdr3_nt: TGTGCCTGGAGGGAGAACTACGAGCAGTACTTC; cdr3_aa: CAWRENYEQYF
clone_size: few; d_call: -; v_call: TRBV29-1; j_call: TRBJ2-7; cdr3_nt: TGCAGCGTTGTCCGGAACTACGAGCAGTACTTC; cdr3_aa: CSVVRNYEQYF
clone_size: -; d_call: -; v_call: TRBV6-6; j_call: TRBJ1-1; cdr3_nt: TGTGCCAGCAGTTACGCGGCCCGCACTGAAGCTTTCTTT; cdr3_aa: CASSYAARTEAFF
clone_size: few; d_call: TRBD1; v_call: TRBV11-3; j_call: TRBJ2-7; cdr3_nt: TGTGCCAGCAGCCCCCGGGACAGGGGTTTGTACGAGCAGTACTTC; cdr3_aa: CASSPRDRGLYEQYF
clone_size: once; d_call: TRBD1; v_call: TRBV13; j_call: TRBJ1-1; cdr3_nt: TGTGCCAGCAGCACGGAGACAGGGGGCACTGAAGCTTTCTTT; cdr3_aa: CASSTETGGTEAFF
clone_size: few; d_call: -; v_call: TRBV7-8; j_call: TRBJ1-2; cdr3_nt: TGTGCCAGCAGAGCAATCTTTGGCTACACCTTC; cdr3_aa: CASRAIFGYTF
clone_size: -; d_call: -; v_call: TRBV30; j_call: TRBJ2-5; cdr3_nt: TGTGCCTGGGACCCGGGACTGGCGCCCCAAGAGACCCAGTACTTC; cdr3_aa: CAWDPGLAPQETQYF
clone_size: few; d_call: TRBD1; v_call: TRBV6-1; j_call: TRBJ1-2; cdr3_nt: TGTGCCAGCAGTGAAGAGGGGACAGTCTATAACTATGGCTACACCTTC; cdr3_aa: CASSEEGTVYNYGYTF
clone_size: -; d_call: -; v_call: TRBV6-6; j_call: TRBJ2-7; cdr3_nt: TGTGCCAGCAGCCTGACGCGTCTTGAGCAGTACTTC; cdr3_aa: CASSLTRLEQYF
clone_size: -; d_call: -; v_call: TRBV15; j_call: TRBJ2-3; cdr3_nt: TGTGCCACCAGCAGAGTTGCGGGGAGTGGCACAGATACGCAGTATTTT; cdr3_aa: CATSRVAGSGTDTQYF
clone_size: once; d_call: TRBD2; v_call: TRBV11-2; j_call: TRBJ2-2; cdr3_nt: TGTGCCCTACGGGGGGGGCCGGTCACCGGGGAGCTGTTTTTT; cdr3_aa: CALRGGPVTGELFF
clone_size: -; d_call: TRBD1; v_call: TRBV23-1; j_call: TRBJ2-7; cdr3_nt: TGCGCCAGCAGGCCCCTTACGTCGGGACAGGAGTCTGTTTACTCCTACGAGCAGTACTTC; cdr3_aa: CASRPLTSGQESVYSYEQYF
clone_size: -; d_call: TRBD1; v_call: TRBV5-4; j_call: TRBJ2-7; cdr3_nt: TGTGCCAGCAGCTTGGGGACAGGGGGCAGGTACGAGCAGTACTTC; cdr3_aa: CASSLGTGGRYEQYF
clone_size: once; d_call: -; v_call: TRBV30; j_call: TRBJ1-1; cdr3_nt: TGTGCCTGGAGTGTATTTGGGTACACTGAAGCTTTCTTT; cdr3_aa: CAWSVFGYTEAFF
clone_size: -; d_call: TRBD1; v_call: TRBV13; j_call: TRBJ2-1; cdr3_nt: TGTGCCAGCAGCTTACCCCTTGGACAGGACTACAATGAGCAGTTCTTC; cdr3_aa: CASSLPLGQDYNEQFF
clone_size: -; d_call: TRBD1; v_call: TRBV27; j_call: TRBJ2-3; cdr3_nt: TGTGCCAGCAGTTCCCGGACAGGGGTAGCGGCAGATACGCAGTATTTT; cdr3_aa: CASSSRTGVAADTQYF
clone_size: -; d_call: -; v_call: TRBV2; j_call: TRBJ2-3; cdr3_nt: TGTGTTTCACCCCGCGGGGATGGCACAGATACGCAGTATTTT; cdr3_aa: CVSPRGDGTDTQYF
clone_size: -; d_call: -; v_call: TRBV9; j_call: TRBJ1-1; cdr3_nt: TGTGCCAGCCTGACGAACGGCGAAGCTTTCTTT; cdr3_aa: CASLTNGEAFF
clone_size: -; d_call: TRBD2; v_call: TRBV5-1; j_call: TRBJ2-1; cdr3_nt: TGCGCCAGCAGCTTGCTAGCGGGGGAACTCAGCTCCTACAATGAGCAGTTCTTC; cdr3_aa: CASSLLAGELSSYNEQFF
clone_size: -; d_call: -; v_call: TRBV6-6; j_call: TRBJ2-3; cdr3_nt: TGTGCCAGCAGCCCAAGCACAGATACGCAGTATTTT; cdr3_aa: CASSPSTDTQYF
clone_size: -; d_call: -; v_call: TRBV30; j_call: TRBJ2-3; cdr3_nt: TGTGCCTGGAGGGGAGAGGTATGGACACTAAGCACAGATACGCAGTATTTT; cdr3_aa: CAWRGEVWTLSTDTQYF
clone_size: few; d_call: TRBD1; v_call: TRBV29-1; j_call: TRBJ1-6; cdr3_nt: TGCAGCGTTGCAACCGGGACAGGGAATTCACCCCTCCACTTT; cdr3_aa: CSVATGTGNSPLHF
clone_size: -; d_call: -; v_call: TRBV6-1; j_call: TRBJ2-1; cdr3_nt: TGTGCCAGCATCCCCCTCTCTTACAATGAGCAGTTCTTC; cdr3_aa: CASIPLSYNEQFF
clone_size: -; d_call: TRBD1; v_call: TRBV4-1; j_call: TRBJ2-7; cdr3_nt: TGCGCCAGCAGGCCGACAGGGTCTTCCTACGAGCAGTACTTC; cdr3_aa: CASRPTGSSYEQYF
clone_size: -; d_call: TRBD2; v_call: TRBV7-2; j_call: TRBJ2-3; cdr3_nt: TGTGCCAGCAGTTTTAGCGGGGGCTCCTCAGATACGCAGTATTTT; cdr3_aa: CASSFSGGSSDTQYF
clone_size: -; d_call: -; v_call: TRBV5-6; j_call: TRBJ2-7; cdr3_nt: TGTGCCAGCAGTTTAGGGTACGAGCAGTACTTC; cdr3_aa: CASSLGYEQYF
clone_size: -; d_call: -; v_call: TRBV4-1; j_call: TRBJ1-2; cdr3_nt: TGCGCCAGCAGCCAACCGACAACTAGGACGTATTCTTCTGGCTACACCTTC; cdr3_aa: CASSQPTTRTYSSGYTF
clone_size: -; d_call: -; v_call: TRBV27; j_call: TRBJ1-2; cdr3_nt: TGTGCCAGCAGTTTATCAGTTTTCTATGGCTACACCTTC; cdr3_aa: CASSLSVFYGYTF
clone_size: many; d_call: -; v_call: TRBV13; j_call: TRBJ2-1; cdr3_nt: TGTGCCAGCAGCCCTGTGAGCGGCGACAATGAGCAGTTCTTC; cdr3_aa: CASSPVSGDNEQFF
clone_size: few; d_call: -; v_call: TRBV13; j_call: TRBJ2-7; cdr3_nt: TGTGCCAGCAGCTCCTTCGGACAGAACTACGAGCAGTACTTC; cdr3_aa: CASSSFGQNYEQYF
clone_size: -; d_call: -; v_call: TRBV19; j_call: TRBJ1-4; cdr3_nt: TGTGCCAGTAGTATCCGTGCGGAATGGTTTTTT; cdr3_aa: CASSIRAEWFF
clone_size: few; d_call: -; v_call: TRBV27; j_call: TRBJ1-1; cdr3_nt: TGTGCCAGCAGTTTATCAGGGGTCACTGAAGCTTTCTTT; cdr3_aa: CASSLSGVTEAFF